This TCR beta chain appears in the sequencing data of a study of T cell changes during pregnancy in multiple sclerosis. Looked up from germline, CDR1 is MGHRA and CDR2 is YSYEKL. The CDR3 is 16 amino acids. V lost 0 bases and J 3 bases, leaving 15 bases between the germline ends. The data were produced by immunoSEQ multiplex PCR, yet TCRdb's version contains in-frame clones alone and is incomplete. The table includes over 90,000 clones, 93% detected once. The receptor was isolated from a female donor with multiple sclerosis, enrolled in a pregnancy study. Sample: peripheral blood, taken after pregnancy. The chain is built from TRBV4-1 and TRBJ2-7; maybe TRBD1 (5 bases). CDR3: CASSQDRGDSYYEQYF. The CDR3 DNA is TGCGCCAGCAGCCAAGATAGAGGAGACAGCTACTACGAGCAGTACTTC.